These 9 T cell receptor beta chains were sequenced from one sample in a study of CD8 T cells in Susac syndrome. Reverse transcription of about 0.45 to 1 ug RNA used random hexamers. TCRdb reanalysed the immunoSEQ multiplex PCR reads using MiXCR and keeps one entry per CDR3 protein. The sample has 200,000 to 300,000 distinct CDR3 sequences; 93% are singletons. The sample comprised CD4+ T cells from PBMCs. Receptors originate from a human donor with multiple sclerosis.

Comment on this clonotype: Sequence at one end of the junction differs from germline and may be a read error. The chain links TRBV7-9 to TRBJ2-1; the D gene is possibly TRBD1 (5 bases). The length of the CDR3 is 12 residues. CDR1 is SEHNR and CDR2 is FQNEAQ in the germline V gene (reference sequence). The CDR3 reads CASSLDGAEPFF. Here the CDR3 DNA reads TGTGCCAGCAGCTTAGATGGGGCAGAGCCGTTCTTC.

This chain joins TRBV28 and TRBJ2-2; no firm D call. There are 14 residues in the CDR3. In germline, CDR1 is MDHEN, CDR2 SYDVKM. V lost 2 bases and J 0 bases, leaving 4 bases between the germline ends. CDR3 DNA sequence: TGTGCCAGCAGTTTACCGACGAACACCGGGGAGCTGTTTTTT. As protein: CASSLPTNTGELFF.

The chain employs TRBV21-1 and TRBJ2-7. TRBV21-1 is a listed pseudogene. The CDR3 runs 15 residues. In DNA form, the CDR3 reads TGTGCCAGCAGCAAACCGGGACAGGGCTCCTACGAGCAGTACGTC. It encodes CASSKPGQGSYEQYV.

V usage is TRBV7-6 and J usage is TRBJ2-7; TRBD1 matches at 8 bases. The germline V gene has CDR1 SGHVS and CDR2 FNYEAQ. V was clipped by 4 bases and J by 5 bases; unmatched bases: 4. CDR3 length: 13 residues. This chain's CDR3 is CASSSQGAHEQYF. In DNA form, the CDR3 reads TGTGCCAGCAGCTCGCAGGGGGCGCACGAGCAGTACTTC.

The CDR3 coding sequence is TGTGCCAGCAGCTTAGTCTCTCAAGACTATGGCTACACCTTC. It translates to CASSLVSQDYGYTF. J is TRBJ1-2 and V is TRBV7-8; D is unresolved. V was shortened by 1 base and J by 3 bases, with 9 bases between the two germline ends. The germline V gene has CDR1 SGHVS and CDR2 FQNEAQ. The CDR3 contains 14 residues.

The chain couples TRBV10-3 to TRBJ1-1; a weak D match, TRBD1 (6 bases). The CDR3 totals 14 residues. Germline V CDR1 and CDR2: ENHRY, SYGVKD. Trimming pared 10 bases from V and 3 bases from J, leaving 18 bases between. The CDR3 bases are TGTGCCACCGCCCAAGGTTCAGGGGACACTGAAGCTTTCTTT. This gives the protein CATAQGSGDTEAFF.

The V call is TRBV12-5, the J call TRBJ2-5; no firm D call. Germline-derived CDR1 and CDR2 are LGHNT and FRNRAP. Trimming shortened V by 1 base and J by 2 bases, and 11 bases separated the two germline ends. The CDR3 extends over 15 amino acids. The CDR3 reads CASGLARDGQETQYF. In nucleotides, the CDR3 is TGTGCTAGTGGTTTGGCCCGAGACGGACAAGAGACCCAGTACTTC. The full variable domain, its missing parts supplied by reference TRBV12-5 and TRBJ2-5, is DARVTQTPRHKVTEMGQEVTMRCQPILGHNTVFWYRQTMMQGLELLAYFRNRAPLDDSGMPKDRFSAEMPDATLATLKIQPSEPRDSAVYFCASGLARDGQETQYFGPGTRLLVL.

The V and J genes are TRBV13 and TRBJ2-7; D remains unclear. Trimming pared 0 bases from V and 2 bases from J, leaving 8 bases between. This CDR3 contains 14 residues. Looked up from germline, CDR1 is PRHDT and CDR2 is FYEKMQ (reference sequence). CDR3 sequence: CASSLGLATYEQYV. In nucleotides, the CDR3 is TGTGCCAGCAGCTTAGGCCTTGCTACCTACGAGCAGTACGTC.

The chain has TRBV30 and TRBJ2-1; possible D gene TRBD2, 6 bases. This CDR3 comprises 12 residues. The germline V gene encodes CDR1 GTSNPN and CDR2 SVGIG (reference sequence). V was shortened by 4 bases and J by 5 bases, with 9 bases between the two germline ends. The CDR3 sequence is CAWKRANNEQFF. The CDR3 region has the DNA TGTGCCTGGAAGCGGGCCAACAATGAGCAGTTCTTC.